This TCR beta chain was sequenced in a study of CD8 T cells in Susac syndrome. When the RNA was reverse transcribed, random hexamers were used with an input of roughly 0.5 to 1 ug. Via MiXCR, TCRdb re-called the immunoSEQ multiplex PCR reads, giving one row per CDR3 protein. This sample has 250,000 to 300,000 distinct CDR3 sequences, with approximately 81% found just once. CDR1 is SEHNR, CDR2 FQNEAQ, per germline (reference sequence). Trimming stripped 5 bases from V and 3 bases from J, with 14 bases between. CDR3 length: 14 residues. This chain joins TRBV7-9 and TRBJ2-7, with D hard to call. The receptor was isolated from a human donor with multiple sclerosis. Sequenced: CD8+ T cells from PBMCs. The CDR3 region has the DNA TGTGCCAGCAGCCTCCCTATGGGAAGCTACGAGCAGTACTTC. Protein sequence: CASSLPMGSYEQYF.